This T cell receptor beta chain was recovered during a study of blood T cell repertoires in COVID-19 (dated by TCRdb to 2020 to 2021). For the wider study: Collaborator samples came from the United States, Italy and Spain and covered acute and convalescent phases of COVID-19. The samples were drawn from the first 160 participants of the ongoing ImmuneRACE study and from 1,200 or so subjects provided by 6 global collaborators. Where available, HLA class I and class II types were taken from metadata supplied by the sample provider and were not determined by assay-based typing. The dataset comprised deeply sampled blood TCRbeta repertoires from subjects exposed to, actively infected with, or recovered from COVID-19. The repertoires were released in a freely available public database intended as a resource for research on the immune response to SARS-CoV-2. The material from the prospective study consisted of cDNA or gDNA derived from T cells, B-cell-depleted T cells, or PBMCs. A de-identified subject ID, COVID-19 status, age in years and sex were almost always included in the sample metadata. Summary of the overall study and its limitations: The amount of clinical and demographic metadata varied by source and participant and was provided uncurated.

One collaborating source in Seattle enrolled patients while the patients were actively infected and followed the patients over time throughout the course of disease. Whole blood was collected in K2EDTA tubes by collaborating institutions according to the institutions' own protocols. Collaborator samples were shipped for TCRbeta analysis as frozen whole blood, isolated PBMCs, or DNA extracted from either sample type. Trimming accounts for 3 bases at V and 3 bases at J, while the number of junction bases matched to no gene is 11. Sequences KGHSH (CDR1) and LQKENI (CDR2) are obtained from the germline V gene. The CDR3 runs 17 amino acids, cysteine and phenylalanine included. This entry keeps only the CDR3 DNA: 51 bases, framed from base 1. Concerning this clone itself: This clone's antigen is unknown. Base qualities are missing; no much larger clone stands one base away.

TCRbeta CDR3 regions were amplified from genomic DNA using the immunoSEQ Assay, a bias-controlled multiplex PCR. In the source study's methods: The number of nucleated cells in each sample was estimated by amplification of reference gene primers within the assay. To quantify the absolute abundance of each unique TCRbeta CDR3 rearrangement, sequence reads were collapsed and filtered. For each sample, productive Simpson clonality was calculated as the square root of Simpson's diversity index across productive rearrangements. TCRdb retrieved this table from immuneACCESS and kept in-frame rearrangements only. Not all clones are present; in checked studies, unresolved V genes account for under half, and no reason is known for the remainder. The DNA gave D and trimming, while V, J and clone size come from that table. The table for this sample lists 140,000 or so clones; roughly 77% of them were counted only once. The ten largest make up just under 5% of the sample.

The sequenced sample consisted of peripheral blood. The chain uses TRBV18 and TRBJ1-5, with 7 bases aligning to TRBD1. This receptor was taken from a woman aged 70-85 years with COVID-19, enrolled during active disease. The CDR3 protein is CASSPGTASSSNQPQHF. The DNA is TGTGCCAGCTCACCGGGGACAGCGTCCTCCTCCAATCAGCCCCAGCATTTT. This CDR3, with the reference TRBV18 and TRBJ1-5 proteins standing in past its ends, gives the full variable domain NAGVMQNPRHLVRRRGQEARLRCSPMKGHSHVYWYRQLPEEGLKFMVYLQKENIIDESGMPKERFSAEFPKEGPSILRIQQVVRGDSAAYFCASSPGTASSSNQPQHFGDGTRLSIL.